This paragraph covers one T cell receptor beta chain sequence. Its antigen is unidentified. TCRdb fed the RT-PCR reads into MiXCR, producing one record per CDR3 protein. The sample lists 500,000 or so distinct CDR3 sequences, 16% occurring once. V shed 0 bases and J 5 bases; nucleotides not matched to a gene: 15. The CDR3 runs 19 residues. The V gene's germline CDR1 is LGHNT and CDR2 FRNRAP. The source of the sample is a study of response to subunit inactivated influenza vaccine. Study-wide results and caveats: Authors suggested seasonal influenza vaccinations each recruit few new T cells.

This clonotype was sampled from a man aged 45 to 75 who received an inactivated influenza vaccine. The V call is TRBV12-5, the J call TRBJ2-5; 10 bases align to TRBD2. Sequencing used CD4+ T cells sorted from PBMCs, obtained about 23 months after vaccination. This CDR3 reads CASGLVRSSGRGSAETQYF. Written as DNA, the CDR3 is TGTGCTAGTGGTTTGGTACGGTCTAGCGGGAGAGGGTCTGCGGAGACCCAGTACTTC.